Described below is a single T cell receptor (beta chain) sequence and its context. Profiled with immunoSEQ multiplex PCR; TCRdb holds only in-frame clones, not every one. The profile covers 20,000 to 30,000 clones, with around 67% appearing a single time and 12% taken by the ten largest. Brentuximab vedotin exposure varied among the patients, all of whom had relapsed after autologous stem cell transplantation. The entry originates in a study of PD-1 blockade in classical Hodgkin lymphoma. Study details: The study gave patients nivolumab 3 mg/kg intravenously every 2 weeks.

Sequencing was performed on peripheral blood mononuclear cells (PBMCs), taken before the second cycle of nivolumab. This receptor was taken from a human donor with classical Hodgkin lymphoma.

CDR3 protein: CASSYSSDLDEQYF. The CDR3 bases are TGTGCCAGCAGTTACTCGTCGGACTTAGACGAGCAGTACTTC. The chain is built from TRBV6-5 and TRBJ2-7; tentative D call: TRBD2 (5 bases). The CDR3 length is 14 residues. V lost 0 bases, J lost 5 bases, and 11 bases lay in between. Germline-derived CDR1 and CDR2 are MNHEY and SVGAGI.